This T cell receptor (beta chain) was captured by sequencing in a study of OX40 agonist ivuxolimab in advanced cancers. Libraries were prepared by immunoSEQ multiplex PCR; TCRdb keeps only in-frame clonotypes and omits some of them. Among 50,000 to 65,000 clones listed, around 85% were seen once. On cycle 4 day 1 and cycle 7 day 1, as well as at baseline, blood was sampled. Of note for this clone: Its cognate antigen is unknown.

Points from the study as a whole: Low normalized T-cell clonal expansion also characterized some of the nonresponders.

Germline V lookup: CDR1 MDHEN, CDR2 SYDVKM. The CDR3 loop spans 14 amino acids. V was cut by 6 bases and J by 3 bases, with 15 bases left in between. The source material was CD4+ or CD8+ T cells sorted from blood, sampled in a trial of the OX40 agonist ivuxolimab. This chain links TRBV28 with TRBJ2-7; possibly TRBD2 for D (6 bases). The sequence came from an adult with an advanced solid tumor such as melanoma, head and neck, liver or kidney cancer. CDR3 coding DNA: TGTGCCAGCAGCACTTTGGGGGGAAGCTACGAGCAGTACTTC. Translation: CASSTLGGSYEQYF.